The clone carrying this T cell receptor (beta chain) has only a few counts. The target antigen is unknown. Germline CDR1 and CDR2: ENHRY and SYGVKD. This CDR3 contains 16 residues. V was clipped by 8 bases and J by 4 bases, with 21 bases between them. The data were obtained in a study of CD8 T cells in ankylosing spondylitis. TCRdb reprocessed the 5' RACE reads with MiXCR, giving one entry per CDR3 protein. This table has fewer than 500,000 distinct CDR3 sequences, approximately 20% appearing once. The study's findings and limits: Reports of some motif variants in reactive arthritis synovial fluid and blood predate this one. Seemingly characteristic of ankylosing spondylitis blood was a TCR beta motif consisting of about 8 highly homologous variants.

The material sequenced was blood, either unsorted or a sorted T cell fraction (not recorded which). J is TRBJ2-1 and V is TRBV10-3, with TRBD1 as a possible D gene (6 bases). This clonotype was sampled from a male donor with ankylosing spondylitis. The CDR3 DNA follows: TGTGCCATCTCCCTCCAGGGGACCGGATTTTACAATGAGCAGTTCTTC. As protein: CAISLQGTGFYNEQFF.